This TCR beta chain was documented in a study of shared clonotypes between healthy human individuals. Produced via immunoSEQ multiplex PCR; TCRdb's table is partial and in-frame only. The sample lists fewer than 2.5 million clones, 90% to 95% occurring once. This CDR3 has 18 amino acids. Germline assignment: CDR1 LGHNA and CDR2 YNFKEQ. V shed 0 bases and J 0 bases; nucleotides not matched to a gene: 5. Sequenced: naive CD4+ T cells from PBMCs. Subset described: CD45RA+ positively selected. The sequence was collected from a man aged 18 to 30 in good health. Some clones in this sample may be carry-over from other donors' samples. The rearrangement joins TRBV4-2 to TRBJ2-3, with 11 bases matching TRBD2. The chain's CDR3 is CASSQDGTSGLSTDTQYF. The CDR3, as DNA: TGTGCCAGCAGCCAAGATGGGACTAGCGGTCTGAGCACAGATACGCAGTATTTT.